Listed below are T cell receptor beta chains from one sample, sequenced in a study of cytomegalovirus exposure and HLA in healthy donors. Sequenced by immunoSEQ multiplex PCR; TCRdb stores in-frame clones only, minus some. The sample lists approximately 81,000 clones, approximately 69% occurring once. The sequenced material came from PBMCs. These receptors were obtained from a man aged 35 to 55 in good health and CMV-seropositive. CDR3s include the opening cysteine and the closing phenylalanine or tryptophan. The order of the fields is V gene, clone size, CDR3 length, D gene, J gene, CDR3 protein, CDR3 DNA. D genes are given only for firm matches. Clone size, where shown, is once, few, many, or a class for clones that have expanded.

v_gene: TRBV18
abundance: NA
len: 17
d_gene: TRBD1
j_gene: TRBJ2-1
CDR3aa: CASSPVVPTGSYNEQFF
CDR3nt: TGTGCCAGCTCACCAGTTGTCCCGACAGGGTCCTACAATGAGCAGTTCTTC

v_gene: TRBV5-1
abundance: few
len: 13
d_gene: NA
j_gene: TRBJ1-4
CDR3aa: CASNSGVSEKLFF
CDR3nt: TGCGCCAGCAACTCAGGGGTTAGTGAAAAACTGTTTTTT

v_gene: TRBV7-7
abundance: NA
len: 14
d_gene: NA
j_gene: TRBJ2-5
CDR3aa: CASSSSRTQGTQYF
CDR3nt: TGTGCCAGCAGCTCCTCGAGGACGCAGGGGACCCAGTACTTC

v_gene: TRBV28
abundance: NA
len: 15
d_gene: TRBD2
j_gene: TRBJ2-3
CDR3aa: CASSRLAENTDTQYF
CDR3nt: TGTGCCAGCTCCCGACTAGCGGAAAACACAGATACGCAGTATTTT

v_gene: TRBV6-4
abundance: NA
len: 13
d_gene: NA
j_gene: TRBJ2-2
CDR3aa: CASSAGDTGELFF
CDR3nt: TGTGCCAGCAGTGCGGGGGACACCGGGGAGCTGTTTTTT

v_gene: TRBV6-5
abundance: NA
len: 11
d_gene: NA
j_gene: TRBJ1-2
CDR3aa: CASTRGDGYTF
CDR3nt: TGTGCCAGCACCCGGGGGGATGGCTACACCTTC

v_gene: TRBV28
abundance: NA
len: 13
d_gene: NA
j_gene: TRBJ2-2
CDR3aa: CASSPDFTGELFF
CDR3nt: TGTGCCAGCAGTCCGGACTTCACCGGGGAGCTGTTTTTT

v_gene: TRBV6-6
abundance: NA
len: 15
d_gene: NA
j_gene: TRBJ2-5
CDR3aa: CASSYSTGSQETQYF
CDR3nt: TGTGCCAGCAGTTACTCGACCGGGAGCCAAGAGACCCAGTACTTC

v_gene: TRBV9
abundance: NA
len: 14
d_gene: TRBD1
j_gene: TRBJ2-7
CDR3aa: CASSPGQAIYEQYF
CDR3nt: TGTGCCAGCAGCCCTGGACAGGCCATCTACGAGCAGTACTTC

v_gene: TRBV29-1
abundance: NA
len: 11
d_gene: NA
j_gene: TRBJ2-7
CDR3aa: CSVSQGYEQYF
CDR3nt: TGCAGCGTTTCACAGGGCTACGAGCAGTACTTC

v_gene: TRBV5-4
abundance: NA
len: 14
d_gene: NA
j_gene: TRBJ1-4
CDR3aa: CASSLELAGEKLFF
CDR3nt: TGTGCCAGCAGCTTGGAACTAGCTGGGGAAAAACTGTTTTTT